The 28 T cell receptor beta chains in this list originate from one sample, sequenced in a study of shared clonotypes between healthy human individuals. TCRdb's copy holds only in-frame clones and misses some; the assay was immunoSEQ multiplex PCR. There are 400,000 to 500,000 clones in the sample; over 65% occur only once, and 13% lies in the top ten. The sequencing sample was made of PBMCs. The receptor set was obtained from a woman aged 40 to 50 in good health. Some clones in this sample may be carry-over from other donors' samples.

This clone was seen once. The chain recombines TRBV7-2 with TRBJ2-7; possible D gene TRBD2, 5 bases. Trimming shortened V by 2 bases and J by 5 bases, and 10 bases separated the two germline ends. Germline V gene lookup returns CDR1 SGHTA and CDR2 FQGNSA. CDR3 length equals 13 residues. This CDR3 is CASSLPSSDEQYF. The DNA for the CDR3 is TGTGCCAGCAGCTTACCTAGTAGCGACGAGCAGTACTTC.

There are a few counts of this clone. The genes are TRBV5-1 and TRBJ2-1, with TRBD2 matching over 10 bases. The CDR3 covers 15 residues. CDR1 is SGHRS, CDR2 YFSETQ, per germline. Trimming removed 0 bases from V and 10 bases from J; junction bases left unmatched: 7. The CDR3 sequence is CASSLESSGSREQFF. The CDR3 DNA follows: TGCGCCAGCAGCTTGGAGTCTAGCGGGAGTAGGGAGCAGTTCTTC.

J is TRBJ2-6 and V is TRBV19; D is ambiguous. V gave up 4 bases and J gave up 2 bases, with 9 bases separating them. The CDR3 contains 15 residues. Germline CDR1 is LNHDA and CDR2 is SQIVND (reference sequence). The CDR3 DNA sequence: TGTGCCAGTAGTACCCTACCCGCTGGGGCCAACGTCCTGACTTTC. Its protein is CASSTLPAGANVLTF. The full variable domain, with the rest looked up from reference TRBV19 and TRBJ2-6, is DGGITQSPKYLFRKEGQNVTLSCEQNLNHDAMYWYRQDPGQGLRLIYYSQIVNDFQKGDIAEGYSVSREKKESFPLTVTSAQKNPTAFYLCASSTLPAGANVLTFGAGSRLTVL.

CDR3 sequence: CASSFGQGRENIQYF. The CDR3 DNA reads as TGTGCCAGCAGTTTTGGACAGGGCCGAGAAAACATTCAGTACTTC. The V and J genes are TRBV6-6 and TRBJ2-4; 8 bases align to TRBD1. V lost 4 bases and J lost 5; bases outside the gene matches: 7. The CDR3 loop spans 15 amino acids. Looked up from germline, CDR1 is MNHNY and CDR2 is SVGAGI (reference sequence).

This clone appeared once. The chain uses TRBV30 and TRBJ2-2; D call uncertain. This CDR3 comprises 13 residues. The V end was cut by 1 base, the J end by 1 base, with 4 bases between. Germline CDR1 is GTSNPN and CDR2 is SVGIG (reference sequence). CDR3 nucleotides: TGTGCCTGGAGTGGAATGAACACCGGGGAGCTGTTTTTT. It codes for CAWSGMNTGELFF. Full variable domain (rest looked up from reference TRBV30 and TRBJ2-2): SQTIHQWPATLVQPVGSPLSLECTVEGTSNPNLYWYRQAAGRGLQLLFYSVGIGQISSEVPQNLSASRPQDRQFILSSKKLLLSDSGFYLCAWSGMNTGELFFGEGSRLTVL.

CDR3 nucleotides: TGTGCCAGCAGCCCCCCGGGGAGGGGTGGCTATGGCTACACCTTC. Translated, it gives CASSPPGRGGYGYTF. The chain uses TRBV7-6 and TRBJ1-2, with D perhaps TRBD1 (5 bases). Per germline, CDR1 SGHVS and CDR2 FNYEAQ. V was clipped by 5 bases and J by 4 bases, with 17 bases between them. CDR3 size: 15 residues.

The chain couples TRBV4-1 to TRBJ2-2; D may be TRBD2 (6 bases). The CDR3 runs 16 residues. Germline values: CDR1 MGHRA, CDR2 YSYEKL. The V end lost 0 bases, the J end lost 4 bases, and 12 bases lay between the germline ends. CDR3 in DNA: TGCGCCAGCAGCCAAGATGGAGGGGCCATCACCGGGGAGCTGTTTTTT. It specifies CASSQDGGAITGELFF.

This chain connects TRBV28 to TRBJ2-4; 7 bases match TRBD2. The V gene end was trimmed by 5 bases and the J gene end by 4 bases; junction bases not matched to a gene: 20. Germline V gene sequence: CDR1 MDHEN, CDR2 SYDVKM. The CDR3 has 19 amino acids. The CDR3 spells CASSPPSGLPRGKKNIQYF. In DNA, the CDR3 is TGTGCCAGCAGTCCCCCGTCAGGGCTCCCGCGGGGGAAGAAAAACATTCAGTACTTC.

J is TRBJ2-7 and V is TRBV5-1; D perhaps matches TRBD2 (6 bases). The CDR3 has 14 amino acids. CDR1 is SGHRS and CDR2 is YFSETQ in the germline V gene. The V end lost 2 bases, the J end lost 4 bases, and 13 bases lay between the germline ends. The CDR3, as DNA: TGCGCCAGCAGCTTCCTGCCGGGAGAATACGAGCAGTACTTC. It codes for CASSFLPGEYEQYF.

The chain recombines TRBV29-1 with TRBJ2-7, with a possible D match to TRBD2 (7 bases). The ends were cut back, 1 base at V and 9 bases at J, with 10 bases in the middle. Germline loops: CDR1 SQVTM, CDR2 ANQGSEA. The CDR3 extends over 11 amino acids. CDR3 protein: CSVEVGGAQYF. The DNA of the CDR3 is TGCAGCGTTGAAGTAGGGGGGGCGCAGTACTTC.

V usage is TRBV5-4 and J usage is TRBJ2-2, with 10 bases that match TRBD2. This CDR3 is 16 amino acids long. Germline CDR1 is SGHNT and CDR2 is YYREEE (reference sequence). The V gene end was trimmed by 4 bases and the J gene end by 1 base; junction bases not matched to a gene: 4. The CDR3 protein is CASSRRLAGNTGELFF. CDR3 coding DNA: TGTGCCAGCAGCCGACGACTAGCGGGGAACACCGGGGAGCTGTTTTTT.

V usage is TRBV7-9 and J usage is TRBJ1-1; D remains ambiguous. The CDR3 runs to 13 residues. Germline V gene data show CDR1 as SEHNR and CDR2 as FQNEAQ (reference sequence). V shed 1 base and J shed 5 bases, with 8 bases lying between them. In DNA form, the CDR3 reads TGTGCCAGCAGCTTAGGCATAAGTACTGAAGCTTTCTTT. Protein: CASSLGISTEAFF.

The chain couples TRBV6-1 to TRBJ2-1; 12 nucleotides align to TRBD2. From germline, CDR1 is MNHNS and CDR2 SASEGT. Trimming at V came to 8 bases and at J to 8 bases, leaving 7 bases not matched to a gene. This CDR3 has 14 residues. The DNA for the CDR3 is TGTGCCAGCCAGACTAGCGGGAGTCTCGATGAGCAGTTCTTC. It codes for CASQTSGSLDEQFF.

This clone was counted ten times or more. The rearrangement uses TRBV6-1 and TRBJ2-4; weak D call: TRBD2 (6 bases). Germline values: CDR1 MNHNS, CDR2 SASEGT. The CDR3 spans 13 residues. V was trimmed by 6 bases and J by 8 bases, leaving 14 bases between them. The CDR3 loop reads CASRRGGPDIQYF. DNA of the CDR3: TGTGCCAGCAGGCGGGGAGGTCCTGACATTCAGTACTTC.

This chain uses TRBV7-3 with TRBJ2-7; either TRBD1 or TRBD2 may supply D (6 bases each). V was shortened by 5 bases and J by 9 bases, with 17 bases between the two germline ends. Germline CDR1 and CDR2: SGHTA and FQGTGA. The CDR3 is made up of 13 amino acids. In DNA, the CDR3 is TGTGCCAGCAGCCCACAAGGGGGGACGGCGCAGTACTTC. Its translation: CASSPQGGTAQYF.

The chain carries TRBV7-3 and TRBJ2-1; D may match TRBD1 or TRBD2 (5 bases each). Germline CDR1 and CDR2: SGHTA and FQGTGA. Trimming left V 5 bases short and J 5 bases short, with 16 bases between. This CDR3 has 15 amino acids. CDR3 coding DNA: TGTGCCAGCAGCGAAGGGACGGGAACCAACAATGAGCAGTTCTTC. It is translated as CASSEGTGTNNEQFF.

J is TRBJ1-3 and V is TRBV5-1; no reliable D call. The germline V gene encodes CDR1 SGHRS and CDR2 YFSETQ. The CDR3 length is 17 residues. V lost 0 bases and J lost 0, with 13 bases in between. CDR3 region: CASSLDPAAASGNTIYF. CDR3 coding DNA: TGCGCCAGCAGCTTGGACCCTGCTGCAGCCTCTGGAAACACCATATATTTT.

This clone was seen only once. CDR3 sequence: CASSEPVLRGLQETQYF. For the CDR3, the DNA is TGTGCCAGCAGTGAACCCGTCCTCAGGGGACTTCAAGAGACCCAGTACTTC. V and J are TRBV2 and TRBJ2-5, with D perhaps being TRBD1 or TRBD2 (6 bases each). This CDR3 contains 17 residues. From germline, CDR1 is SNHLY and CDR2 FYNNEI. Trimming shortened V by 2 bases and J by 2 bases, and 18 bases separated the two germline ends. Looking up the rest from reference TRBV2 and TRBJ2-5 gives the full variable domain: EPEVTQTPSHQVTQMGQEVILRCVPISNHLYFYWYRQILGQKVEFLVSFYNNEISEKSEIFDDQFSVERPDGSNFTLKIRSTKLEDSAMYFCASSEPVLRGLQETQYFGPGTRLLVL.

This sequence joins TRBV5-4 and TRBJ2-5; D perhaps matches TRBD2 (6 bases). The germline V gene has CDR1 SGHNT and CDR2 YYREEE (reference sequence). This CDR3 has 13 residues. Trimming stripped 4 bases from V and 7 bases from J, with 14 bases between. Here the CDR3 reads CASSLDLGGTQYF. CDR3 DNA sequence: TGTGCCAGCAGCCTGGACCTCGGGGGGACCCAGTACTTC.

There are a few counts of this clone. The V and J genes are TRBV1 and TRBJ2-5; the table's D call, TRBD2, has no DNA check behind it. With the DNA end fitting TRBJ2-7 better, the J assignment may be wrong. TRBV1 is termed a pseudogene. This CDR3 is 15 amino acids long. The CDR3 DNA is TGCACCAGCAGCCAAGTGGGACTAGCTGGTAGCGAGCAGTACTTC. The encoded protein is CTSSQVGLAGSEQYF.

This chain connects TRBV6-4 to TRBJ2-7; perhaps TRBD2 as D (6 bases). Trimming removed 3 bases at V and 2 bases at J, with 14 bases between. The CDR3 extends over 15 amino acids. The V gene's germline CDR1 is MRHNA and CDR2 SNTAGT. The CDR3 bases are TGTGCCAGCAGTGAAACCGGGACTTGGACCTACGAGCAGTACTTC. It codes for CASSETGTWTYEQYF.

The V and J genes are TRBV11-3 and TRBJ1-1; D gene ambiguous. The CDR3 covers 14 residues. V was clipped by 1 base and J by 1 base, with 7 bases between them. Germline CDR1 and CDR2: SGHNT and YENEEA. CDR3 protein: CASSLGISNTEAFF. The CDR3 DNA reads as TGTGCCAGCAGCTTAGGTATATCGAACACTGAAGCTTTCTTT.

The chain has TRBV29-1 and TRBJ2-1, with TRBD1 identical over 11 bases. Germline V gene data show CDR1 as SQVTM and CDR2 as ANQGSEA. V shed 4 bases, J shed 7 bases, and the junction held 6 bases outside the gene matches. The CDR3 runs 14 residues. CDR3 loop: CSVARTGGGNEQFF. The CDR3 coding sequence is TGCAGCGTTGCTAGGACAGGGGGCGGGAATGAGCAGTTCTTC.

This clone was seen more than once but under ten times. The chain links TRBV6-6 to TRBJ2-3; the match to TRBD2 covers 7 bases. This CDR3 spans 14 amino acids. Germline lookup yields CDR1 MNHNY and CDR2 SVGAGI (reference sequence). The V and J ends lost 5 bases and 7 bases, in that order; junction bases with no gene match: 9. The DNA for the CDR3 is TGTGCCAGCAGTGGGAGGGAGGGCCTATATACGCAGTATTTT. This sequence encodes CASSGREGLYTQYF.

This clone was detected once. The V call is TRBV4-1, the J call TRBJ1-1; D remains unclear. The CDR3 covers 15 residues. V lost 4 bases and J 0 bases, leaving 12 bases between the germline ends. Germline values: CDR1 MGHRA, CDR2 YSYEKL. CDR3 sequence: CASSLGGSMNTEAFF. CDR3 nucleotide sequence: TGCGCCAGCAGCCTGGGCGGCTCCATGAACACTGAAGCTTTCTTT.

In this sample, this clone turned up many times. The chain's CDR3 is CASSRQYTDTQYF. CDR3 nucleotides: TGCGCCAGCAGCAGACAGTACACAGATACGCAGTATTTT. V usage is TRBV5-1 and J usage is TRBJ2-3; possible D gene TRBD1, 5 bases. CDR1 is SGHRS, CDR2 YFSETQ, per germline. Trimming stripped 4 bases from V and 2 bases from J, with 8 bases between. This CDR3 has 13 amino acids.

The V call is TRBV6-4, the J call TRBJ1-1; 7 nucleotides line up with TRBD1. V trimming: 8 bases; J trimming: 6 bases; junction bases outside the gene matches: 9. CDR3 size: 13 residues. CDR1 is MRHNA, CDR2 SNTAGT, per germline. Here the CDR3 reads CASLQGRVPEAFF. CDR3 DNA sequence: TGTGCCAGCTTACAGGGGCGCGTCCCTGAAGCTTTCTTT.

The chain combines TRBV4-2 with TRBJ2-1; 9 bases line up with TRBD2. V was clipped by 2 bases and J by 1 base; unmatched bases: 6. There are 17 residues in the CDR3. Per germline, CDR1 LGHNA and CDR2 YNFKEQ. The chain's CDR3 is CASSQRQTSGSYNEQFF. The CDR3 bases are TGTGCCAGCAGCCAACGTCAGACTAGCGGTTCCTACAATGAGCAGTTCTTC.